The sequence of this T cell receptor beta chain was determined in a study of CD8 T cells in ankylosing spondylitis. Trimming left V 2 bases short and J 0 bases short, with 8 bases between. The CDR3 runs to 14 residues. Per germline, CDR1 SGHRS and CDR2 YFSETQ. Quantitative 5'-RACE with molecular barcodes generated TCR beta libraries. TCRdb used MiXCR to reprocess the 5' RACE reads, holding one entry per CDR3 protein. The repertoire holds hundreds of thousands of distinct CDR3 sequences, with about an eighth as singletons. This clonotype was found a few times. Its antigen is currently unknown. Study-wide results and limits: In ankylosing spondylitis blood, a motif of eight highly homologous TCR beta variants appeared characteristic. Reports say disease-linked clones showed up significantly more in matched ankylosing spondylitis synovial fluid. Earlier literature documents some of the motif variants in reactive arthritis synovial fluid and blood. Disease-linked clones were CD8+ and relatively rare in peripheral blood.

This TCR was sampled from a male donor with ankylosing spondylitis. The sequencing input was blood, either unsorted or a sorted T cell fraction (not recorded which). The V and J genes are TRBV5-1 and TRBJ1-1; D is unclear. The CDR3 coding sequence is TGCGCCAGCAGCTTCGACGCACTGAACACTGAAGCTTTCTTT. Protein product: CASSFDALNTEAFF.